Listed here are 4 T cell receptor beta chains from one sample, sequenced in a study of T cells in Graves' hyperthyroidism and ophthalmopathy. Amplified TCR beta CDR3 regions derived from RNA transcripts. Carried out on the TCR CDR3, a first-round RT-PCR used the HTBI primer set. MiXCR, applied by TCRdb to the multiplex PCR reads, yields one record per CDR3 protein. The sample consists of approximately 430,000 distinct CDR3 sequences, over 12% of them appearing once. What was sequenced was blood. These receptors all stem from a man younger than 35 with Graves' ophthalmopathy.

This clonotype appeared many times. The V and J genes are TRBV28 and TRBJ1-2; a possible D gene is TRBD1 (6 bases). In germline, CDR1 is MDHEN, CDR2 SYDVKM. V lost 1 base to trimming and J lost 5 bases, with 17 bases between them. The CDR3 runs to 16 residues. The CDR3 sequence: CASSLSWGARGYGYTF. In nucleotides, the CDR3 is TGTGCCAGCAGTTTATCGTGGGGGGCCCGGGGGTATGGCTACACCTTC.

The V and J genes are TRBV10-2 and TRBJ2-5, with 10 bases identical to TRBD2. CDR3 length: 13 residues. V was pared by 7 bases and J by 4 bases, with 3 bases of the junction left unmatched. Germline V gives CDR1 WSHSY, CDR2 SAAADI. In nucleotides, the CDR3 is TGCGCCAGCAAGGGACTAGCGATAGAGACCCAGTACTTC. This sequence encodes CASKGLAIETQYF.

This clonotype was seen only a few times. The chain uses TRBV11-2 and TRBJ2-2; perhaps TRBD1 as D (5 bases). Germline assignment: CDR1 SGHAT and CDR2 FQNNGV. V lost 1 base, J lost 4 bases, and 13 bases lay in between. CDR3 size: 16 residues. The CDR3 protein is CASSLAQGRGTGELFF. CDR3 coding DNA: TGTGCCAGCAGCTTAGCGCAGGGAAGAGGCACCGGGGAGCTGTTTTTT.

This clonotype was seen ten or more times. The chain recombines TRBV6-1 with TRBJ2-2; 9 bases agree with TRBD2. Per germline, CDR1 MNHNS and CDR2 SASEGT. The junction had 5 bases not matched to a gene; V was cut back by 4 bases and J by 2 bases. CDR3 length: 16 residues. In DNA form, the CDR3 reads TGTGCCAGCAGTGTGAGGCTAGCGGGAAACACCGGGGAGCTGTTTTTT. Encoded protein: CASSVRLAGNTGELFF.